This TCR beta chain came from a study of T cells after yellow fever vaccination. TCRdb analysed the 5' RACE reads with MiXCR anew, one entry per CDR3 protein. The data show over 200,000 distinct CDR3 sequences, about 7% seen once. The CDR3 is made up of 16 amino acids. CDR1 is WSHSY and CDR2 is SAAADI in the germline V gene. Germline trimming cut 7 bases from V and 3 bases from J; bases unmatched to any gene: 5. Sequences were derived from CD4+ T cells sorted from PBMCs, sampled on the day of the yellow fever booster vaccination. This chain links TRBV10-2 with TRBJ2-3, with 15 bases that match TRBD2. The source is a man between 25 and 39 years old who received the YFV17D yellow fever vaccine. The CDR3, as DNA: TGCGCCAGCACGGGGGGGACTAGCGGGAGGACAGATACGCAGTATTTT. Its protein product is CASTGGTSGRTDTQYF.